The 20 T cell receptor beta chains reported below all come from one sample, sequenced in a study of Graves' ophthalmopathy and Graves' hyperthyroidism (dated by TCRdb to the late 2010s). The instrument given in TCRdb is Illumina HiSeq 2000. For repertoire sequencing, TCR beta CDR3 regions were amplified from RNA transcripts. HTBI primers and the Qiagen OneStep RT-PCR kit were used in a first-round RT-PCR, which was followed by a second-round multiplex PCR, size selection and purification. TCRdb redid the processing of the public reads, applying fastp at Q25 and MiXCR, and retained in-frame beta chains. One record per CDR3 amino acid sequence lists the most common genes and DNA. The sample table contains 1 million to 1.3 million distinct CDR3 sequences; only one count was recorded for 35% to 40% of them. 11% of the sample is held by the ten biggest clonotypes. Sequencing input: peripheral blood or thyroid tissue (not recorded which). These receptors originate from an adult man with Graves' hyperthyroidism.

This clonotype has just a few counts. This chain joins TRBV12-3 or TRBV12-4 and TRBJ2-5; 9 nucleotides agree with TRBD2. The CDR3 totals 17 residues. CDR3 coding DNA: TGTGCTAGTGGTTTGGACCCTTCGGCGGGGGGGCTGGAGACCCAGTACTTC. Its translation is CASGLDPSAGGLETQYF.

The genes are TRBV12-3 or TRBV12-4 and TRBJ1-5; D call uncertain. Trimming took 6 bases from V and 11 from J, leaving 20 bases between them. The CDR3 is 14 residues long. The CDR3 sequence: CASSPPAVMETQHF. CDR3 bases: TGTGCCAGCAGCCCCCCGGCCGTTATGGAGACCCAGCATTTT.

In its sample, this clonotype was seen once. This may stem from a read error, because a much larger clone lies one nucleotide away. J is TRBJ2-2 and V is TRBV25-1, with D unclear. The germline V and J ends were trimmed by 8 bases and 5 bases, with 3 bases remaining between them. Germline V gene data show CDR1 as MGHDK and CDR2 as SYGVNS. There are 10 residues in the CDR3. The CDR3 sequence is CASLTGELFF. In DNA, the CDR3 is TGTGCCAGCCTAACCGGGGAGCTGTTTTTT.

Concerning this clonotype itself: At one of its ends the junction is not consistent with the germline gene, which may arise from a read error. The V gene is TRBV25-1, the J gene TRBJ1-1; 7 bases are shared with TRBD1. Germline V lookup: CDR1 MGHDK, CDR2 SYGVNS. This CDR3 spans 14 amino acids. The CDR3 bases are TGTGCCTGCAGCGCACCAGGGGGGAGCACTGAAGCTTTCTTT. Amino acid sequence: CACSAPGGSTEAFF.

The sample holds many counts of this clonotype. The V call is TRBV7-9, the J call TRBJ1-5; D remains ambiguous. From germline, CDR1 is SEHNR and CDR2 FQNEAQ (reference sequence). CDR3 length: 14 amino acids. Deletions cut 3 bases from V and 2 bases from J, with 8 bases between. CDR3 amino acids: CASSLGGRNQPQHF. The CDR3 region has the DNA TGTGCCAGCAGCTTGGGAGGGCGCAATCAGCCCCAGCATTTT.

The chain has TRBV10-3 and TRBJ1-2; D unclear. The CDR3 has 14 amino acids. CDR1 is ENHRY, CDR2 SYGVKD, per germline. Trimming shortened V by 4 bases and J by 2 bases, and 11 bases separated the two germline ends. As DNA, the CDR3 is TGTGCCATCAGTGTGCGGGAAGTGAACTATGGCTACACCTTC. This gives the protein CAISVREVNYGYTF.

This clonotype came up once. The chain couples TRBV6-6 to TRBJ2-7, with 14 nucleotides matching TRBD2. The trim removed 8 bases at V and 7 bases at J, leaving 10 bases unmatched. The germline V gene encodes CDR1 MNHNY and CDR2 SVGAGI (reference sequence). The CDR3 sequence is 15 residues long. The CDR3 region is CASGTGTSGSWEQYF. In DNA, the CDR3 is TGTGCCAGCGGAACCGGGACTAGCGGGAGTTGGGAGCAGTACTTC.

As to this clonotype: An end of the junction does not agree with germline; a read error may underlie this. V and J are TRBV9 and TRBJ1-2; D remains unclear. CDR1 is SGDLS, CDR2 YYNGEE, per germline. CDR3 length: 15 residues. The CDR3 reads CAGSVDGEANYGYTF. CDR3 bases: TGTGCCGGCAGCGTAGACGGAGAAGCTAACTATGGCTACACCTTC.

This clonotype was found many times. The V call is TRBV7-8, the J call TRBJ1-3, with 8 bases aligning to TRBD1. The ends lost 6 bases at V and 2 bases at J; junction bases unmatched: 3. The V gene's germline CDR1 is SGHVS and CDR2 FQNEAQ. There are 14 residues in the CDR3. CDR3 loop: CASSADRAGNTIYF. CDR3 nucleotides: TGTGCCAGCAGTGCGGACAGGGCTGGAAACACCATATATTTT.

This chain connects TRBV20-1 to TRBJ1-6; 8 bases map to TRBD1. The CDR3 is 14 amino acids. Losses at the gene ends were 6 bases for V and 8 bases for J; bases not matched to a gene: 9. Germline V lookup: CDR1 DFQATT, CDR2 SNEGSKA (reference sequence). This CDR3 is CSAPEDRVYSPLHF. CDR3 in DNA: TGCAGTGCCCCAGAGGACAGGGTCTATTCACCCCTCCACTTT.

V is TRBV5-4 and J is TRBJ1-2; 10 bases line up with TRBD1. V lost 4 bases and J lost 4; bases outside the gene matches: 13. This CDR3 comprises 17 residues. Germline CDR1 SGHNT, CDR2 YYREEE (reference sequence). The DNA for the CDR3 is TGTGCCAGCAGCGCCCCCCGGGGGACAGGGGAAGTCTATGGCTACACCTTC. Its translation is CASSAPRGTGEVYGYTF.

The CDR3 sequence: CASSLRPAYGYTF. CDR3 coding DNA: TGTGCCAGCAGCTTGAGGCCCGCATATGGCTACACCTTC. The chain uses TRBV7-8 and TRBJ1-2; the D is unclear. The CDR3 has 13 residues. CDR1 and CDR2 (germline): SGHVS, FQNEAQ. Trimming removed 3 bases from V and 5 bases from J, with 10 bases in between.

This clonotype was counted only a few times. J is TRBJ1-1 and V is TRBV2, with D maybe TRBD1 (5 bases). CDR1 and CDR2 from the germline V gene are SNHLY and FYNNEI. V was pared by 7 bases and J by 5 bases, with 11 bases between. CDR3 length: 12 residues. DNA of the CDR3: TGTGCCAGCAATGGGGGGGATACTGAAGCTTTCTTT. Translating it yields CASNGGDTEAFF.

The chain couples TRBV25-1 to TRBJ1-1, with 7 positions matching TRBD1. The CDR3 contains 16 residues. After removal of 4 bases from V and 3 bases from J, the junction contained 11 bases not matched to a gene. Germline values: CDR1 MGHDK, CDR2 SYGVNS. CDR3 sequence: CASSGENRGTDTEAFF. As DNA, the CDR3 is TGTGCCAGCAGTGGAGAAAACAGGGGTACTGACACTGAAGCTTTCTTT.

The CDR3 loop reads CASSVGQIQETQYF. Written as DNA, the CDR3 is TGTGCCAGCAGTGTGGGACAAATCCAAGAGACCCAGTACTTC. This chain connects TRBV2 to TRBJ2-5, with D possibly matching TRBD1 (6 bases). Trimming pared 4 bases from V and 1 base from J, leaving 10 bases between. CDR1 and CDR2 from the germline V gene are SNHLY and FYNNEI. The CDR3 runs 14 residues.

This clonotype appeared many times. This chain joins TRBV5-6 and TRBJ2-5, with D maybe TRBD2 (5 bases). CDR3 length: 15 residues. Germline CDR1 and CDR2: SGHDT and YYEEEE. V lost 3 bases, J lost 5 bases, and 17 bases lay in between. The CDR3 is CASSWRLHKTETQYF. The CDR3 DNA sequence: TGTGCCAGCAGCTGGAGACTACATAAGACGGAGACCCAGTACTTC.

This clonotype occurred many times. CDR3 sequence (DNA): TGTGCCATCATCGTAGTCCCGACAGGGTGGTCTCTTTATAGCAATCAGCCCCAGCATTTT. Translating gives CAIIVVPTGWSLYSNQPQHF. The J gene is TRBJ1-5, the V gene TRBV10-3; TRBD1 agrees at 7 bases. From germline, CDR1 is ENHRY and CDR2 SYGVKD. The CDR3 sequence is 20 residues long. Unmatched junction bases numbered 21, after V lost 7 bases and J lost 0 bases.

This clonotype was counted ten times or more. The chain joins TRBV19 to TRBJ1-1; D gene ambiguous. V was pared by 5 bases and J by 2 bases, with 9 bases between. In germline, CDR1 is LNHDA, CDR2 SQIVND (reference sequence). This CDR3 region has 13 residues. CDR3 sequence: CASSPTDNTEAFF. Written as DNA, the CDR3 is TGTGCCAGTAGTCCCACGGATAACACTGAAGCTTTCTTT.

The chain uses TRBV19 and TRBJ2-5; D is unclear. CDR3 length equals 8 residues. From germline, CDR1 is LNHDA and CDR2 SQIVND (reference sequence). Trimming left V 5 bases short and J 10 bases short, with 2 bases between. The CDR3 bases are TGTGCCAGTAGTGACCAGTACTTC. This sequence encodes CASSDQYF.

CDR3 sequence: CASSLGTGKDDEQYF. In nucleotides, the CDR3 is TGTGCCAGCAGCTTAGGCACAGGGAAGGATGACGAGCAGTACTTC. The chain employs TRBV7-9 and TRBJ2-7, with a weak D call TRBD1 (6 bases). Germline V gives CDR1 SEHNR, CDR2 FQNEAQ (reference sequence). The CDR3 has 15 amino acids. V dropped 1 base and J dropped 5 bases, with 15 bases sitting between them.